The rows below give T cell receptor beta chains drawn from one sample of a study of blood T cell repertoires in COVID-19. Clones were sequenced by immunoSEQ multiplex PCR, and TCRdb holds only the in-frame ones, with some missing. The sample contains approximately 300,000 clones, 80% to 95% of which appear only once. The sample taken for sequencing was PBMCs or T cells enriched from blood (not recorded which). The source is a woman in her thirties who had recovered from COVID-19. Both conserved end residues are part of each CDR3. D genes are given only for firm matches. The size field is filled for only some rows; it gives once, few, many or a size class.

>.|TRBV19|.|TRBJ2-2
TGTGCCAGTACAAAGACAGGGAACACCGGGGAGCTGTTTTTT
CASTKTGNTGELFF
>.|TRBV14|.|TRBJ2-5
TGTGCCAGCAGCCAAATTGAGATTAGACTAAGGGAGACCCAGTACTTC
CASSQIEIRLRETQYF
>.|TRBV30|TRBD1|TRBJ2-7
TGTGCCTGGAGTGGGGGGGGACAGGGAAGCCGAAGTTCCTACGAGCAGTACTTC
CAWSGGGQGSRSSYEQYF
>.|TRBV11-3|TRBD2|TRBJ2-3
TGTGCCAGCAGCTTAGAAGGATATTTAGCGGGGGGGCCCGCAGATACGCAGTATTTT
CASSLEGYLAGGPADTQYF
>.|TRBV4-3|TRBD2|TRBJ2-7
TGCGCCAGCAGCCAAGATCATCAGCGGGAGTGGTACGAGCAGTACTTC
CASSQDHQREWYEQYF
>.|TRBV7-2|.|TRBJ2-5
TGTGCCAGCAGCGCTCCCCCAGGGGCCCAAGAGACCCAGTACTTC
CASSAPPGAQETQYF
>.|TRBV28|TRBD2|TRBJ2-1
TGTGCCAGCAGTCCCCATCCCCGCCGACTAGCGCCCTCCTACAATGAGCAGTTCTTC
CASSPHPRRLAPSYNEQFF
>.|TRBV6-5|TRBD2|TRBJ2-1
TGTGCCAGCAGGACCCTTAGCGGGAGGCCCAGGGAGCAGTTCTTC
CASRTLSGRPREQFF
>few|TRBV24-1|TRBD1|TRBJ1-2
TGTGCCACCAGTAAGGGACAGCTCTATGGCTACACCTTC
CATSKGQLYGYTF
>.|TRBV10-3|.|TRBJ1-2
TGTGCCATCAGTGAGTCGAAAACAGGGCTTCTCGGCTACACCTTC
CAISESKTGLLGYTF
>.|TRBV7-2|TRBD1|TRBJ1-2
TGTGCCAGCAGCTTAGACAGGGGCTACGGCTACACCTTC
CASSLDRGYGYTF
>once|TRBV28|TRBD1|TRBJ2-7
TGTGCCAGCATATCGGGACAGGACTACGAGCAGTACTTC
CASISGQDYEQYF
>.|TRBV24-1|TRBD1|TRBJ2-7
TGTGCCACCAGTGACCGGGACAGGGGTCACGAGCAGTACTTC
CATSDRDRGHEQYF
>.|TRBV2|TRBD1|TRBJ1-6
TGTGCCAGCCGATCCGGGACAGGGGGTGGACCCCTCCACTTT
CASRSGTGGGPLHF
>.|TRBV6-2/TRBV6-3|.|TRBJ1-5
TGTGCCAGCAGTTCGACAGGCGATCAGCCCCAGCATTTT
CASSSTGDQPQHF
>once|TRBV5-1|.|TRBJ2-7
TGCGCCAGCAACCCGACGGACAGCACCACCTACGAGCAGTACTTC
CASNPTDSTTYEQYF
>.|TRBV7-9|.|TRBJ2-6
TGTGCCAGCAGCGAATCGGGACTCCTAGACTCTGGGGCCAACGTCCTGACTTTC
CASSESGLLDSGANVLTF
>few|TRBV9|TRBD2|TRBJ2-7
TGTGCCAGCAGCGTAGAGGGACTACCCTCCGAGCAGTACTTC
CASSVEGLPSEQYF
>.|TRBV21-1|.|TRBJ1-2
TGTGCCAGCAGCAAAGGCGGGGGGCCGGACTATGGCTACACCTTC
CASSKGGGPDYGYTF
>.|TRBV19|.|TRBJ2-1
TGTGCCAGTAGTATTGAGGCGTCGCGGCGCGGTCACAATGAGCAGTTCTTC
CASSIEASRRGHNEQFF
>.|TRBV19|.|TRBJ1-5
TGTGCCAGTAGTATAGTTCAAGGAGGCAATCAGCCCCAGCATTTT
CASSIVQGGNQPQHF
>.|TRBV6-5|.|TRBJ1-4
TGTGCCAGCAGTCCCTTTAACGGGGGGGCAGGACTGTTTTTT
CASSPFNGGAGLFF
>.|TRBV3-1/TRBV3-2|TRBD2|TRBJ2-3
TGTGCCAGCAGCCACCTGGGGCGGGAGTATCAAGATACGCAGTATTTT
CASSHLGREYQDTQYF
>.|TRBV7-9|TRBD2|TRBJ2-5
TGTGCCAGCAGCCCCCGCGGGGGAGAGACCCAGTACTTC
CASSPRGGETQYF
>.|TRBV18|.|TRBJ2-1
TGTGCCAGCTCACCCCTACCGTATGAGCAGTTCTTC
CASSPLPYEQFF
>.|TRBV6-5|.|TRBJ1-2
TGTGCCAGCAGTATCATTAACTATGGCTACACCTTC
CASSIINYGYTF
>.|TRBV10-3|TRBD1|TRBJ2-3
TGTGCCATCAGTGAGCACAGGGGACCCTTGGCCGATACGCAGTATTTT
CAISEHRGPLADTQYF
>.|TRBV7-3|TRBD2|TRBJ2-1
TGTGCCAGCAGCCGTAGCGGGGGGGTTTACAATGAGCAGTTCTTC
CASSRSGGVYNEQFF
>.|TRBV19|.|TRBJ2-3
TGTGCCAGTAGTACGGACAGTAGCACAGATACGCAGTATTTT
CASSTDSSTDTQYF
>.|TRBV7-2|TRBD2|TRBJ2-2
TGTGCCAGCAGCTTAGGGACTAGCATTACCGGGGAGCTGTTTTTT
CASSLGTSITGELFF
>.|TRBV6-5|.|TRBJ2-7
TGTGCCAGCAGTCGTACGGACAGAAGCTCCTACGAGCAGTACTTC
CASSRTDRSSYEQYF
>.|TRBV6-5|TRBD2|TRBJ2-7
TGTGCCAGCAGTCAACGGGAGGGCGGGGAGCAGTACTTC
CASSQREGGEQYF
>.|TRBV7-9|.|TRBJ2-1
TGTGCCAGCAGCCCGTACAATGAGCAGTTCTTC
CASSPYNEQFF
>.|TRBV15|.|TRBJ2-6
TGTGCCACCAGCAGAGATCCCGGCAGGGCAGATGGGGCCAACGTCCTGACTTTC
CATSRDPGRADGANVLTF
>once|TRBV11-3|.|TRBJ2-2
TGTGCCAGCAGCTTGAGGGAAGGGAGGACCGGGGAGCTGTTTTTT
CASSLREGRTGELFF
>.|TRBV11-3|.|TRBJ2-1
TGTGCCAGCAGCCGGGGGACAGCCAACAATGAGCAGTTCTTC
CASSRGTANNEQFF
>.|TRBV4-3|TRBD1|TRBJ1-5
TGCGCCAGCAGCCAGGACGGGACAGGGGACCAGCCCCAGCATTTT
CASSQDGTGDQPQHF
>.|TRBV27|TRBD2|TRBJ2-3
TGTGCCAGCAGTTTAGGGCTAGCGGGAGGGCCCTACACAGATACGCAGTATTTT
CASSLGLAGGPYTDTQYF
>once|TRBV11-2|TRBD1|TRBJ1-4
TGTGCCAGCAGCCGGACAGGACAGGGGACTAATGAAAAACTGTTTTTT
CASSRTGQGTNEKLFF
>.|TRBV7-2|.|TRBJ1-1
TGTGCCAGCAGCTTATATGGGGCAGCCTCTCCTGAAGCTTTCTTT
CASSLYGAASPEAFF
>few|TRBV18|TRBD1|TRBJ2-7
TGTGCCAGCTCACCGGGGACAGGGTTTCCCGAGCAGTACTTC
CASSPGTGFPEQYF
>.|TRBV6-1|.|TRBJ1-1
TGTGCCAGCAGTGACACTTTCCGCAACACTGAAGCTTTCTTT
CASSDTFRNTEAFF
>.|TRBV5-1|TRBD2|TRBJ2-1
TGCGCCAGCAGCCTGGGAGGGACTAGCGGGACAAATGAGCAGTTCTTC
CASSLGGTSGTNEQFF
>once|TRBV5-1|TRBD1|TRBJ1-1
TGCGCCAGCAGCTTGCAAACCGGGACAGGGGGTTCTGAAGCTTTCTTT
CASSLQTGTGGSEAFF